The 27 T cell receptor beta chains below come from one sample, sequenced in a study of shared clonotypes between healthy human individuals. Profiling relied on immunoSEQ multiplex PCR, and the TCRdb table lists in-frame clones only, not all of them. The sample carries approximately 2.3 million clones, approximately 95% recorded once. Sequenced material: naive CD4+ T cells from PBMCs. Subset described: CD45RA+ positively selected. The receptors stem from a man aged 18 to 29 in good health. Some clones in this sample may be carry-over from other donors' samples.

This chain links TRBV4-3 with TRBJ1-1; 9 bases agree with TRBD1. The CDR3 consists of 15 residues. The V gene's germline CDR1 is LGHNA and CDR2 YSLEER. Germline trimming cut 0 bases from V and 3 bases from J; bases unmatched to any gene: 2. CDR3 in amino acids: CASSQEDRGDTEAFF. The CDR3 region has the DNA TGCGCCAGCAGCCAAGAGGACAGGGGTGACACTGAAGCTTTCTTT.

V usage is TRBV9 and J usage is TRBJ2-5; D remains ambiguous. The germline gives CDR1 SGDLS, CDR2 YYNGEE. V dropped 1 base and J dropped 1 base, with 5 bases sitting between them. This CDR3 has 13 residues. CDR3 region: CASSVNRQETQYF. The CDR3 nucleotides read TGTGCCAGCAGCGTAAATCGCCAAGAGACCCAGTACTTC. The whole variable domain, filled in from reference TRBV9 and TRBJ2-5, reads DSGVTQTPKHLITATGQRVTLRCSPRSGDLSVYWYQQSLDQGLQFLIQYYNGEERAKGNILERFSAQQFPDLHSELNLSSLELGDSALYFCASSVNRQETQYFGPGTRLLVL.

This clone was seen once. The chain uses TRBV27 and TRBJ2-7; TRBD2 matches 9 bases. The CDR3 runs 16 residues. The trim removed 6 bases at V and 3 bases at J, leaving 12 bases unmatched. Looked up from germline, CDR1 is MNHEY and CDR2 is SMNVEV (reference sequence). CDR3 coding DNA: TGTGCCAGCAGGAAACCGATAAATAGCGGGAGCTACGAGCAGTACTTC. It specifies CASRKPINSGSYEQYF.

V is TRBV4-2 and J is TRBJ1-5; the D gene is possibly TRBD1 (6 bases). V gave up 1 base and J gave up 0 bases, with 19 bases separating them. The CDR3 is made up of 19 amino acids. Germline V gene sequence: CDR1 LGHNA, CDR2 YNFKEQ. The chain's CDR3 is CASSQASAGTQNSNQPQHF. DNA for the CDR3: TGTGCCAGCAGCCAAGCTTCCGCCGGGACACAAAATAGCAATCAGCCCCAGCATTTT.

J is TRBJ2-3 and V is TRBV11-3; 11 positions agree with TRBD2. The germline gives CDR1 SGHNT, CDR2 YENEEA. The length of the CDR3 is 15 residues. V shed 6 bases and J 4 bases; nucleotides not matched to a gene: 6. Here the CDR3 reads CASSLLAGGSDTQYF. CDR3 DNA: TGTGCCAGCAGTCTCCTAGCGGGAGGATCAGATACGCAGTATTTT.

The chain combines TRBV7-3 with TRBJ2-1; D remains ambiguous. The CDR3 contains 14 residues. Looked up from germline, CDR1 is SGHTA and CDR2 is FQGTGA. Trimming shortened V by 1 base and J by 10 bases, and 14 bases separated the two germline ends. The CDR3 DNA reads TGTGCCAGCAGCTTAAAGGCCAGGTCTGGCGAGCAGTTCTTC. It codes for CASSLKARSGEQFF.

The V and J genes are TRBV28 and TRBJ1-5; 7 bases are a match to TRBD1. CDR3 size: 15 residues. Germline V CDR1 and CDR2: MDHEN, SYDVKM. V was pared by 6 bases and J by 3 bases, with 8 bases of the junction left unmatched. CDR3 DNA: TGTGCCAGCAGCAATCCCGGGACAGACAATCAGCCCCAGCATTTT. It specifies CASSNPGTDNQPQHF.

This chain joins TRBV28 and TRBJ2-1, with 12 bases identical to TRBD2. The V and J ends lost 4 bases and 5 bases, in that order; junction bases with no gene match: 3. The CDR3 covers 15 residues. Germline V gene sequence: CDR1 MDHEN, CDR2 SYDVKM. CDR3 amino acids: CASSSSGRAHNEQFF. In nucleotides, the CDR3 is TGTGCCAGCAGTTCTAGCGGGAGGGCCCACAATGAGCAGTTCTTC.

The genes are TRBV28 and TRBJ2-6, with D perhaps matching TRBD1 or TRBD2 (5 bases each). Looked up from germline, CDR1 is MDHEN and CDR2 is SYDVKM. There are 16 residues in the CDR3. Trimming cost V 8 bases and J 0 bases, with 14 bases left between them. Written as DNA, the CDR3 is TGTGCCAGCTGGGGCAGAGGGGTCTCTGGGGCCAACGTCCTGACTTTC. Translated, it gives CASWGRGVSGANVLTF.

The chain recombines TRBV5-1 with TRBJ2-3; 9 nucleotides agree with TRBD2. CDR1 is SGHRS and CDR2 is YFSETQ in the germline V gene. This CDR3 spans 17 amino acids. V gave up 1 base and J gave up 2 bases; unmatched junction bases: 8. Here the CDR3 reads CASSLTGGRGFTDTQYF. In nucleotides, the CDR3 is TGCGCCAGCAGCTTGACTGGCGGGAGGGGATTCACAGATACGCAGTATTTT.

The genes are TRBV7-9 and TRBJ2-7, with 7 bases lining up with TRBD1. V lost 5 bases and J lost 4; bases outside the gene matches: 8. The CDR3 loop spans 14 amino acids. Per the germline V gene, CDR1 is SEHNR and CDR2 is FQNEAQ (reference sequence). In nucleotides, the CDR3 is TGTGCCAGCAGCCCGACAGGGCCTTTTTACGAGCAGTACTTC. The encoded protein is CASSPTGPFYEQYF.

V and J are TRBV5-1 and TRBJ2-5; no clear D gene. The CDR3 loop spans 14 amino acids. From germline, CDR1 is SGHRS and CDR2 YFSETQ. The V end lost 4 bases, the J end lost 0 bases, and 10 bases lay between the germline ends. The CDR3 sequence is CASSLVRDQETQYF. In DNA, the CDR3 is TGCGCCAGCAGCCTCGTCCGGGACCAAGAGACCCAGTACTTC.

The sample holds one count of this clone. The genes are TRBV5-1 and TRBJ1-1; possibly TRBD1 for D (5 bases). The CDR3 runs 13 residues. Between the trimmed V and J ends, which lost 8 bases and 7 bases, there was a span of 18 bases. Germline values: CDR1 SGHRS, CDR2 YFSETQ. The CDR3 DNA reads as TGCGCCAGTCGGCGGGGCACCGAAAGTGAAGCTTTCTTT. This sequence encodes CASRRGTESEAFF.

The chain has TRBV18 and TRBJ2-7, with D unresolved. The CDR3 extends over 12 amino acids. The germline CDR1 and CDR2 sequences are KGHSH and LQKENI. Trimming removed 6 bases from V and 3 bases from J, with 9 bases in between. As DNA, the CDR3 is TGTGCCAGCTCGGAATTAAGCTACGAGCAGTACTTC. Translation gives CASSELSYEQYF.

Note on this clone: Other DNA sequences in this sample translate to the same CDR3. The genes are TRBV5-6 and TRBJ1-6; no reliable D call. Trimming removed 4 bases from V and 6 bases from J, with 2 bases in between. CDR3 length: 11 residues. Germline values: CDR1 SGHDT, CDR2 YYEEEE. The CDR3 region is CASSANSPLHF. CDR3 sequence (DNA): TGTGCCAGCAGCGCTAATTCACCCCTCCACTTT.

The chain links TRBV5-1 to TRBJ1-2; 7 bases agree with TRBD1. With 4 bases clipped from V and 2 bases from J, the junction kept 8 bases outside the gene matches. The CDR3 totals 15 residues. CDR1 SGHRS and CDR2 YFSETQ come from the germline V gene. This CDR3 is CASSRGDRENYGYTF. The CDR3 DNA sequence: TGCGCCAGCAGCCGCGGAGACAGGGAAAACTATGGCTACACCTTC.

The chain couples TRBV29-1 to TRBJ1-2; TRBD1 is a possible D gene (5 bases). The CDR3 contains 11 residues. The V gene's germline CDR1 is SQVTM and CDR2 ANQGSEA. V gave up 4 bases and J gave up 7 bases, with 10 bases separating them. The CDR3 spells CSVGGGSGYTF. The CDR3 DNA reads as TGCAGCGTTGGGGGGGGTAGTGGCTACACCTTC.

This clone appeared once. The V call is TRBV5-8, the J call TRBJ2-1, with a possible D match to TRBD2 (5 bases). CDR3 length: 15 residues. Germline lookup yields CDR1 SGHTS and CDR2 YDEGEE. Trimming cost V 0 bases and J 13 bases, with 20 bases left between them. CDR3 residues: CASSLEEAARTKQFF. CDR3 in DNA: TGTGCCAGCAGCTTGGAGGAGGCGGCGCGCACGAAACAGTTCTTC.

V usage is TRBV5-1 and J usage is TRBJ1-3, with D maybe TRBD1 (5 bases). Per germline, CDR1 SGHRS and CDR2 YFSETQ. The CDR3 is 15 amino acids. The V gene lost 2 bases and the J gene lost 2 bases, with 11 bases spanning the gap. The CDR3 spells CASSFGGNAGNTIYF. The CDR3 DNA is TGCGCCAGCAGCTTCGGGGGAAACGCTGGAAACACCATATATTTT.

V usage is TRBV6-6 and J usage is TRBJ2-7; 7 bases are a match to TRBD1. The V segment lost 2 bases and the J segment 0 bases; nucleotides outside the gene matches: 7. This CDR3 comprises 16 residues. Germline V CDR1 and CDR2: MNHNY, SVGAGI (reference sequence). In nucleotides, the CDR3 is TGTGCCAGCAGTTACGCCTACAGGGGAAACTCCTACGAGCAGTACTTC. Its protein is CASSYAYRGNSYEQYF.

The chain employs TRBV5-4 and TRBJ1-1; perhaps TRBD1 as D (5 bases). This CDR3 is built from 15 residues. Trimming cost V 4 bases and J 5 bases, with 18 bases left between them. Germline CDR1 SGHNT, CDR2 YYREEE (reference sequence). CDR3 DNA sequence: TGTGCCAGCAGCGGGAGCGGGGGTTGGTCTACTGAAGCTTTCTTT. This codes for CASSGSGGWSTEAFF.

The chain is built from TRBV11-2 and TRBJ2-7; 9 nucleotides line up with TRBD2. In germline, CDR1 is SGHAT, CDR2 FQNNGV. This CDR3 is built from 15 residues. V gave up 9 bases and J gave up 2 bases; unmatched junction bases: 11. Here the CDR3 reads CASHPFAGGTYEQYF. The DNA of the CDR3 is TGTGCCAGTCACCCTTTCGCGGGGGGGACCTACGAGCAGTACTTC.

The CDR3: CSTSGGSYNEQFF. As DNA, the CDR3 is TGCAGCACTTCAGGGGGCTCCTACAATGAGCAGTTCTTC. V usage is TRBV29-1 and J usage is TRBJ2-1; 7 bases match TRBD1. Germline V CDR1 and CDR2: SQVTM, ANQGSEA. The J segment lost 0 bases and the V segment lost 8 bases, leaving 4 bases of the junction unmatched. The CDR3 contains 13 residues.

This chain joins TRBV6-6 and TRBJ1-5; 7 nucleotides align to TRBD1. The length of the CDR3 is 16 residues. CDR1 is MNHNY and CDR2 is SVGAGI in the germline V gene (reference sequence). V gave up 2 bases and J gave up 0 bases; unmatched junction bases: 4. CDR3 in amino acids: CASSYGQEYSNQPQHF. For the CDR3, the DNA is TGTGCCAGCAGTTACGGACAGGAATATAGCAATCAGCCCCAGCATTTT.

The rearrangement links TRBV29-1 to TRBJ1-2; D possibly corresponds to TRBD1 (5 bases). This CDR3 has 13 residues. With 0 bases removed from V and 6 bases from J, the gap between germline ends came to 11 bases. Germline V gene sequence: CDR1 SQVTM, CDR2 ANQGSEA. The CDR3 reads CSVEDQGGHGYTF. In DNA form, the CDR3 reads TGCAGCGTTGAAGACCAGGGAGGACATGGCTACACCTTC.

This rearrangement joins TRBV5-4 to TRBJ1-2; 10 bases are shared with TRBD1. Germline assignment: CDR1 SGHNT and CDR2 YYREEE (reference sequence). The ends lost 2 bases at V and 8 bases at J; junction bases unmatched: 15. The CDR3 totals 17 residues. This CDR3 is CASSLDRQGARFRGYTF. The CDR3 region has the DNA TGTGCCAGCAGCTTAGACCGACAGGGGGCGCGCTTTAGGGGCTACACCTTC. Full variable domain (missing parts from reference TRBV5-4 and TRBJ1-2): ETGVTQSPTHLIKTRGQQVTLRCSSQSGHNTVSWYQQALGQGPQFIFQYYREEENGRGNFPPRFSGLQFPNYSSELNVNALELDDSALYLCASSLDRQGARFRGYTFGSGTRLTVV.

The chain joins TRBV28 to TRBJ1-3; D not certain. Germline V gene sequence: CDR1 MDHEN, CDR2 SYDVKM. CDR3 size: 13 residues. With 3 bases removed from V and 5 bases from J, the gap between germline ends came to 8 bases. The CDR3 protein is CASSLAQRNTIYF. The CDR3 DNA is TGTGCCAGCAGTTTGGCGCAGAGAAACACCATATATTTT.